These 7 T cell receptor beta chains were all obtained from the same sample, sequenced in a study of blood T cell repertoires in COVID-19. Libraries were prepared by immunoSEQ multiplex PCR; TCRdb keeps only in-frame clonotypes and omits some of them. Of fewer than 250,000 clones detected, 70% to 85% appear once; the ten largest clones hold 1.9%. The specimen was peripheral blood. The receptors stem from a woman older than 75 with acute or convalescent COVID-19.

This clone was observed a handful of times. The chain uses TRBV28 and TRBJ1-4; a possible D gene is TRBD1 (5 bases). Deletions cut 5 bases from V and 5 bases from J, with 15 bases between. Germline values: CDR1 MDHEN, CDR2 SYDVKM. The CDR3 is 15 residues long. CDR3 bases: TGTGCCAGCAGTCCCCACAGGAACAGGAATGAAAAACTGTTTTTT. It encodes CASSPHRNRNEKLFF.

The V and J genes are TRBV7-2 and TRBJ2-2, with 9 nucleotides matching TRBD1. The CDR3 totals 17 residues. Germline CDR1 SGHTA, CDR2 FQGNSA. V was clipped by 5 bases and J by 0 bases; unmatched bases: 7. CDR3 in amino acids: CASSPGQGHTNTGELFF. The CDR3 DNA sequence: TGTGCCAGCAGCCCGGGACAGGGTCATACGAACACCGGGGAGCTGTTTTTT.

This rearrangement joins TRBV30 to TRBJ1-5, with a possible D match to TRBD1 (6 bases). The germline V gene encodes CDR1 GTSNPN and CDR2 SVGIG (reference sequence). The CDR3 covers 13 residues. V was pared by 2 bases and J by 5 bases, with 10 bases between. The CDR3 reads CAWSRQGYQPQHF. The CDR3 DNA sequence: TGTGCCTGGAGTCGGCAGGGGTATCAGCCCCAGCATTTT.

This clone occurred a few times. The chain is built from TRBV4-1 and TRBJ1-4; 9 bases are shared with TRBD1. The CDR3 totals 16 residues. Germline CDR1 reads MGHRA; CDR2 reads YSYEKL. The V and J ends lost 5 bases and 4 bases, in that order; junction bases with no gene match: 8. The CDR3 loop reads CASSAGTGQGNEKLFF. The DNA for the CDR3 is TGCGCCAGCAGCGCCGGGACAGGGCAGGGTAATGAAAAACTGTTTTTT.

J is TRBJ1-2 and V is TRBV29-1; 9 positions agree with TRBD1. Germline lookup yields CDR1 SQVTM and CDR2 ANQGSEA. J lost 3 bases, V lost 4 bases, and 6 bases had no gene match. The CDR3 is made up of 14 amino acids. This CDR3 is CSVVFGQGYYGYTF. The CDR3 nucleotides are TGCAGCGTTGTTTTCGGACAGGGGTACTATGGCTACACCTTC.

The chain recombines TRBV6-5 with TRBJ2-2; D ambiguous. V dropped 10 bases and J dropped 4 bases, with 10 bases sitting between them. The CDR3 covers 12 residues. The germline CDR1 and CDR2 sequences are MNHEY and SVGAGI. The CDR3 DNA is TGTGCCACGTTACTGAGCACCGGGGAGCTGTTTTTT. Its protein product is CATLLSTGELFF.

Here the CDR3 reads CASSLVPGVEKLFF. DNA of the CDR3: TGCGCCAGCAGCTTGGTTCCAGGGGTGGAAAAACTGTTTTTT. V is TRBV5-1 and J is TRBJ1-4; tentatively, D is TRBD1 (6 bases). There are 14 residues in the CDR3. The germline V gene encodes CDR1 SGHRS and CDR2 YFSETQ. Trimming shortened V by 0 bases and J by 8 bases, and 11 bases separated the two germline ends.